This TCR beta chain comes out of a study of blood T cell repertoires in COVID-19. As handled by the study authors: It was from reference gene primer amplification that nucleated cell counts were estimated. Method: immunoSEQ multiplex PCR; TCRdb's copy keeps in-frame clones and lacks some. V, J and clone size derive from that table, while D and trimming were established from the DNA sequence. The sample has 250,000 to 300,000 clones; around 88% are singletons. This clonotype was sampled from a man between 25 and 39 years old with active or convalescent COVID-19. Sequencing was performed on peripheral blood.

The CDR3 here is CASSTRTANYGYTF. CDR3 coding DNA: TGTGCCAGCAGTACCCGGACAGCTAACTATGGCTACACCTTC. V and J are TRBV6-2 or TRBV6-3 and TRBJ1-2, with a tentative D call TRBD1 (6 bases). V was clipped by 5 bases and J by 0 bases, with 10 bases between them. Germline V gives CDR1 MNHEY, CDR2 SVGEGT. The CDR3 extends over 14 amino acids.